The 7 T cell receptor beta chains given below trace back to one sample, sequenced in a study of Ad26.COV2.S vaccination and SARS-CoV-2 variants. Treatment specified: some 20 received Ad26.COV2.S at low or high dose, single or two shots; five or six received placebo; per-sample allocation not given. Day 63 following the first vaccine or placebo injection was when the samples were taken. Sequencing used immunoSEQ multiplex PCR; TCRdb keeps in-frame clones, though not all of them. The repertoire includes under 500,000 clones, 92% of them detected once, and around 1.7% sits in the top ten. The specimen was peripheral blood, collected in a trial of Ad26.COV2.S vaccine versus placebo. These receptors came from a person aged 18-65 years who received the Ad26.COV2.S COVID-19 vaccine or a placebo.

V and J are TRBV2 and TRBJ2-7; 7 bases agree with TRBD2. Unmatched junction bases numbered 5, after V lost 0 bases and J lost 0 bases. The CDR3 sequence is 16 residues long. Germline CDR1 is SNHLY and CDR2 is FYNNEI. CDR3 region: CASSEAVPGGSYEQYF. CDR3 in DNA: TGTGCCAGCAGTGAAGCCGTTCCGGGGGGCTCCTACGAGCAGTACTTC.

The rearrangement joins TRBV4-1 to TRBJ1-1; D ambiguous. The germline V and J ends were trimmed by 3 bases and 4 bases, with 12 bases remaining between them. Germline CDR1 MGHRA, CDR2 YSYEKL. This CDR3 is built from 14 residues. CDR3 DNA: TGCGCCAGCAGCCAGTACGTGGGAGGCACTGAAGCTTTCTTT. Amino acids: CASSQYVGGTEAFF.

The chain carries TRBV6-6 and TRBJ2-5; 8 bases agree with TRBD2. Germline CDR1 is MNHNY and CDR2 is SVGAGI (reference sequence). The CDR3 length is 17 residues. V gave up 5 bases and J gave up 3 bases; unmatched junction bases: 14. The CDR3 DNA reads as TGTGCCAGCAGTCCATTCCGGCGGGGGGTCCCAAAAGAGACCCAGTACTTC. This sequence encodes CASSPFRRGVPKETQYF.

The V gene is TRBV2, the J gene TRBJ2-7; D possibly matches TRBD1 or TRBD2 (5 bases each). Trimming stripped 6 bases from V and 1 base from J, with 13 bases between. CDR3 size: 14 residues. Germline V gene lookup returns CDR1 SNHLY and CDR2 FYNNEI. The CDR3 sequence is CASRNRDGSYEQYF. The CDR3 DNA sequence: TGTGCCAGCAGGAACCGGGACGGATCCTACGAGCAGTACTTC. The complete variable domain, with remaining parts taken from reference TRBV2 and TRBJ2-7, reads EPEVTQTPSHQVTQMGQEVILRCVPISNHLYFYWYRQILGQKVEFLVSFYNNEISEKSEIFDDQFSVERPDGSNFTLKIRSTKLEDSAMYFCASRNRDGSYEQYFGPGTRLTVT.

The chain is built from TRBV3-1 (or the pseudogene TRBV3-2) and TRBJ1-2, with TRBD1 as a possible D gene (5 bases). The CDR3 consists of 12 residues. With 4 bases removed from V and 13 bases from J, the gap between germline ends came to 16 bases. Germline CDR1 reads LGHDT; CDR2 reads YNNKEL (reference sequence). The CDR3 is CASSLRGGGCTF. The CDR3 DNA reads TGTGCCAGCAGCCTGCGGGGCGGGGGATGCACCTTC.

This chain connects TRBV6-2 or TRBV6-3 to TRBJ2-7; 9 bases are a match to TRBD2. CDR3 length equals 15 residues. CDR1 and CDR2 from the germline V gene are MNHEY and SVGEGT. Trimming took 5 bases from V and 2 from J; bases not matched to a gene: 7. The CDR3, as DNA: TGTGCCAGCAGTCAGATAGCGGGGGAAGCCTACGAGCAGTACTTC. This gives the protein CASSQIAGEAYEQYF.

V gene TRBV7-8 combines with J gene TRBJ2-7, with D possibly being TRBD2 (6 bases). This CDR3 contains 15 residues. From germline, CDR1 is SGHVS and CDR2 FQNEAQ. V lost 4 bases to trimming and J lost 2 bases, with 15 bases between them. The CDR3 DNA sequence: TGTGCCAGCAGCTCAACGTGGCGGGGAACCTACGAGCAGTACTTC. This encodes CASSSTWRGTYEQYF.